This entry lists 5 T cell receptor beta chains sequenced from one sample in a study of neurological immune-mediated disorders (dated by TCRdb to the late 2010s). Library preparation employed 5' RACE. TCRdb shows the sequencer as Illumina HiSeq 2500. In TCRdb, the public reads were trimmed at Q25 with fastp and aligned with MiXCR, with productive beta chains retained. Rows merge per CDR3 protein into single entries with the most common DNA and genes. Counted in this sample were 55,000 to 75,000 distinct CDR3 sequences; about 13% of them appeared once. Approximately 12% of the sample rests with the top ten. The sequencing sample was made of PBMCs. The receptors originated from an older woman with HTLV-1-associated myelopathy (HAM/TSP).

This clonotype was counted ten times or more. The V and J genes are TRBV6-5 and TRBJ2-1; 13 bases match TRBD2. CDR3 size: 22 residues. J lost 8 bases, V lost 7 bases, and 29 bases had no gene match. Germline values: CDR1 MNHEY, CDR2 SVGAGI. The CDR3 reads CASTQLPGLAGLAGGNGDEQFF. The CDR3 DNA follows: TGTGCCAGCACCCAACTTCCGGGACTAGCGGGACTGGCGGGAGGGAATGGCGATGAGCAGTTCTTC.

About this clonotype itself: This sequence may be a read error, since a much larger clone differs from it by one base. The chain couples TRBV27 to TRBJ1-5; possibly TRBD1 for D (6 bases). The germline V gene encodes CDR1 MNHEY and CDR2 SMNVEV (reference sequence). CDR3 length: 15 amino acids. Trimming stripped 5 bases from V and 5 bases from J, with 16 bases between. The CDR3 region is CASSRSGGPDQPQHF. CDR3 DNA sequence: TGTGCCAGCAGTCGAAGCGGGGGGCCAGATCAGCCCCAGCATTTT.

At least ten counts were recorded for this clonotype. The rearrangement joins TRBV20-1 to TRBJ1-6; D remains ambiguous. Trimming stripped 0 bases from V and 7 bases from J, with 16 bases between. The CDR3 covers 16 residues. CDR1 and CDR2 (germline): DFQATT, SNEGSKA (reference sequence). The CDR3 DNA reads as TGCAGTGCTAGAGATCCAGTGGGCCCTGGGAATTCACCCCTCCACTTT. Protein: CSARDPVGPGNSPLHF.

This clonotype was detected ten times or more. DNA for the CDR3: TGTGCCAGCTCACCCGGGACACTTTCCTACAATGAGCAGTTCTTC. Protein product: CASSPGTLSYNEQFF. The V and J genes are TRBV18 and TRBJ2-1; tentatively, D is TRBD1 (6 bases). Germline values: CDR1 KGHSH, CDR2 LQKENI. This CDR3 region has 15 residues. The germline V and J ends were trimmed by 3 bases and 1 base, with 10 bases remaining between them.

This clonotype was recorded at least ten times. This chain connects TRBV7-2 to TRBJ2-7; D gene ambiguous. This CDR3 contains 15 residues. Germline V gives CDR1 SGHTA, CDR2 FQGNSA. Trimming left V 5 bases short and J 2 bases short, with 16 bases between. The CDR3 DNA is TGTGCCAGCAGCCCTCGGGCAGTGCTTACCTACGAGCAGTACTTC. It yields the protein CASSPRAVLTYEQYF.